Listed here are 5 T cell receptor beta chains from one sample, sequenced in a study of T-cell reconstitution after alpha-beta-depleted transplantation in children. This sample's TCRbeta library carried unique molecular identifier barcodes. One entry per CDR3 protein results from TCRdb running MiXCR on the PCR reads. The sample consists of 600,000 to 700,000 distinct CDR3 sequences, less than 15% of them appearing once. The sample was PBMCs, taken before TCRalphabeta/CD19-depleted stem cell transplant. These receptors were taken from a girl aged 2 to 10 with congenital amegakaryocytic thrombocytopenia, due to receive a stem cell transplant.

This chain connects TRBV4-2 to TRBJ1-5; D is uncertain. CDR3 length: 16 residues. Germline assignment: CDR1 LGHNA and CDR2 YNFKEQ. V lost 1 base to trimming and J lost 4 bases, with 14 bases between them. The CDR3 is CASSQVGGGENQPQHF. Here the CDR3 DNA reads TGTGCCAGCAGCCAAGTTGGAGGCGGCGAGAATCAGCCCCAGCATTTT.

This clonotype was detected many times. This CDR3 is CASSTLWGLHTEAFF. The CDR3 nucleotides read TGCGCCAGCAGCACCCTCTGGGGGCTTCACACTGAAGCTTTCTTT. The chain is built from TRBV4-1 and TRBJ1-1, with D maybe TRBD1 (6 bases). Trimming shortened V by 5 bases and J by 3 bases, and 16 bases separated the two germline ends. CDR1 is MGHRA, CDR2 YSYEKL, per germline. The CDR3 covers 15 residues.

This clonotype has ten or more counts. The J gene is TRBJ2-1, the V gene TRBV3-1, with D unclear. CDR1 is LGHDT and CDR2 is YNNKEL in the germline V gene (reference sequence). CDR3 length: 12 amino acids. Trimming left V 0 bases short and J 8 bases short, with 5 bases between. CDR3 coding DNA: TGTGCCAGCAGCCAAGATACCGATGAGCAGTTCTTC. Its translation: CASSQDTDEQFF.

This clonotype was counted ten times or more. V usage is TRBV10-3 and J usage is TRBJ1-1; no clear D gene. The CDR3 extends over 13 amino acids. V dropped 0 bases and J dropped 10 bases, with 12 bases sitting between them. Looked up from germline, CDR1 is ENHRY and CDR2 is SYGVKD. CDR3 DNA: TGTGCCATCAGTGAGTCGTATGAGTTGTTAGCTTTCTTT. Its translation is CAISESYELLAFF.

The table lists this clonotype with a few counts. The chain carries TRBV5-1 and TRBJ1-2, with TRBD1 matching over 8 bases. The CDR3 totals 15 residues. V trimming: 4 bases; J trimming: 4 bases; junction bases outside the gene matches: 9. Germline V gene data show CDR1 as SGHRS and CDR2 as YFSETQ. In DNA form, the CDR3 reads TGCGCCAGCAGCGTCCCGGGACAGGCGACCTATGGCTACACCTTC. This codes for CASSVPGQATYGYTF.